The 3 T cell receptor beta chains listed next were all sequenced from one sample in a study of CD8+ T cells in alopecia areata. RNA extraction and reverse transcription yielded cDNA as sequencing template. Profiled with immunoSEQ multiplex PCR; TCRdb holds only in-frame clones, not every one. The sample has 150,000 to 200,000 clones, 50% to 65% seen once. The material sequenced was CD4+ T cells sorted from blood. Receptors were obtained from a human donor in good health.

This clone was observed a few times. The gene calls are TRBV29-1 and TRBJ2-1; 9 positions agree with TRBD2. The CDR3 is 16 amino acids. Per germline, CDR1 SQVTM and CDR2 ANQGSEA. The J segment lost 0 bases and the V segment lost 7 bases, leaving 10 bases of the junction unmatched. CDR3 coding DNA: TGCAGCGCATCGGGGGCGGGAGGGGGCTCCTACAATGAGCAGTTCTTC. Its protein product is CSASGAGGGSYNEQFF.

This clone was observed a few times. The CDR3 region has the DNA TGCAGCGCAAAGGGGGCGGACTACGAGCAGTACTTC. Translation gives CSAKGADYEQYF. The rearrangement links TRBV29-1 to TRBJ2-7; 7 bases fit TRBD1. The CDR3 loop spans 12 amino acids. Germline trimming cut 7 bases from V and 3 bases from J; bases unmatched to any gene: 6. Germline CDR1 SQVTM, CDR2 ANQGSEA.

This clone showed up just a few times. The chain uses TRBV11-2 and TRBJ2-1; possible D gene TRBD2, 5 bases. This CDR3 region has 15 residues. V was trimmed by 5 bases and J by 5 bases, leaving 16 bases between them. Germline V gene lookup returns CDR1 SGHAT and CDR2 FQNNGV. As DNA, the CDR3 is TGTGCCAGCAGCCCCTCGGGCGGGCCCAACAATGAGCAGTTCTTC. Translated: CASSPSGGPNNEQFF.